This TCR beta chain stems from a study of CXCR3-negative and CXCR3-positive naive CD8 T cells. All CD8+ T cell subsets were sorted in triplicate at fewer than 350,000 cells each. The CDR3 runs to 17 residues. Germline V gene data show CDR1 as SGHAT and CDR2 as FQNNGV. Concerning this clonotype: Its specificity is not known.

Whole-study findings and limits: Researchers reported similar TRBV-TRBJ usage in naive CXCR3-negative and CXCR3-positive cells, though memory differed.

5' RACE with UMI labels generated the TRB cDNA libraries. TCRdb re-called the 5' RACE reads; every CDR3 protein appears as one record, without DNA. The repertoire table contains some 130,000 distinct CDR3 sequences. This TCR derives from a human donor in good health. Some clones in this sample may be carry-over from other donors' samples. This sequence joins TRBV11-2 and TRBJ2-7. Sequencing input: naive CXCR3- CD8+ T cells from blood. Documented subset: CD45RO-CCR7+CD27+CD95- naive CD8+ T cells lacking CXCR3 (TNR3-). The CDR3: CASSLQPPSYGAYEQYF.